The next 8 T cell receptor beta chains were all read from a single sample in a study of CD8+CD57+ T cells in acquired aplastic anemia. TCR beta VDJ and CDR3 profiling used genomic DNA as template. TCRdb reprocessed the reads with MiXCR, giving one entry per CDR3 protein. The sample records fewer than 250,000 distinct CDR3 sequences, around 50% being singletons. Patients selected for sequencing had displayed CD8+CD57+ cell expansion by flow cytometry. Sequencing input: sorted CD4+, CD8+, or CD8+CD57+ T cells (not recorded which) from PBMCs. The receptors here all came from a human donor with aplastic anemia.

In its sample, this clonotype was seen many times. The rearrangement joins TRBV27 to TRBJ1-2; possible D gene TRBD1, 6 bases. The V end was cut by 4 bases, the J end by 1 base, with 22 bases between. The CDR3 is 18 residues long. CDR1 and CDR2 (germline): MNHEY, SMNVEV (reference sequence). The CDR3 DNA follows: TGTGCCAGCAGTTACACAGGGATCGGCGGGACAATTAACTATGGCTACACCTTC. The encoded protein is CASSYTGIGGTINYGYTF.

Details on this clonotype: One junction end disagrees with the germline gene, perhaps due to a read error. J is TRBJ2-1 and V is TRBV5-1; D not resolved. The CDR3 totals 12 residues. From germline, CDR1 is SGHRS and CDR2 YFSETQ. DNA of the CDR3: TGTGCCAGCAAACAGCGTCATGATGAGCAGTTCTTC. As protein: CASKQRHDEQFF.

This sequence joins TRBV12-3 or TRBV12-4 and TRBJ1-1; possible D gene TRBD1, 5 bases. With 6 bases removed from V and 0 bases from J, the gap between germline ends came to 11 bases. This CDR3 spans 14 amino acids. CDR3 in amino acids: CASSLLGVNTEAFF. In nucleotides, the CDR3 is TGTGCCAGCAGCTTGTTGGGGGTGAACACTGAAGCTTTCTTT.

This clonotype was counted at least ten times. The gene calls are TRBV20-1 and TRBJ1-5; no firm D call. The germline V and J ends were trimmed by 4 bases and 9 bases, with 16 bases remaining between them. Germline lookup yields CDR1 DFQATT and CDR2 SNEGSKA (reference sequence). The CDR3 has 13 amino acids. The CDR3 DNA is TGCAGTGCTAAAGGGAAGGCAGGCCTGCCCCAGCATTTT. This gives the protein CSAKGKAGLPQHF.

The V and J genes are TRBV2 and TRBJ2-3; no clear D. V lost 2 bases, J lost 1 base, and 10 bases lay in between. CDR1 is SNHLY and CDR2 is FYNNEI in the germline V gene. The CDR3 runs to 15 residues. The CDR3 here is CASSEMGIGTDTQYF. Here the CDR3 DNA reads TGTGCCAGCAGTGAAATGGGTATTGGCACAGATACGCAGTATTTT.

V usage is TRBV9 and J usage is TRBJ1-1, with D perhaps TRBD1 (6 bases). Germline CDR1 and CDR2: SGDLS and YYNGEE. CDR3 size: 15 residues. Trimming removed 2 bases from V and 2 bases from J, with 13 bases in between. CDR3: CASSVGGGGNTEAFF. Written as DNA, the CDR3 is TGTGCCAGCAGCGTTGGAGGGGGAGGAAACACTGAAGCTTTCTTT. The whole variable domain, filled in from reference TRBV9 and TRBJ1-1, reads DSGVTQTPKHLITATGQRVTLRCSPRSGDLSVYWYQQSLDQGLQFLIQYYNGEERAKGNILERFSAQQFPDLHSELNLSSLELGDSALYFCASSVGGGGNTEAFFGQGTRLTVV.

This clonotype was recorded many times. As DNA, the CDR3 is TGTGCCACCAGTGATGCCCCGGGACAGGGGAGCTCCTACGAGCAGTACTTC. Translated: CATSDAPGQGSSYEQYF. This chain links TRBV24-1 with TRBJ2-7; 10 bases match TRBD1. The V segment lost 3 bases and the J segment 0 bases; nucleotides outside the gene matches: 7. In germline, CDR1 is KGHDR, CDR2 SFDVKD. This CDR3 region has 17 residues.

On this clonotype itself: A read error may explain this, as a much larger clone is one base away. The chain employs TRBV5-1 and TRBJ2-1, with D perhaps matching TRBD1 (5 bases). The germline CDR1 and CDR2 sequences are SGHRS and YFSETQ. The CDR3 runs 13 residues. Trimming pared 0 bases from V and 12 bases from J, leaving 13 bases between. CDR3 protein: CASSLGQSSGQFF. The CDR3 bases are TGCGCCAGCAGCTTGGGACAGTCGAGTGGGCAGTTCTTC.